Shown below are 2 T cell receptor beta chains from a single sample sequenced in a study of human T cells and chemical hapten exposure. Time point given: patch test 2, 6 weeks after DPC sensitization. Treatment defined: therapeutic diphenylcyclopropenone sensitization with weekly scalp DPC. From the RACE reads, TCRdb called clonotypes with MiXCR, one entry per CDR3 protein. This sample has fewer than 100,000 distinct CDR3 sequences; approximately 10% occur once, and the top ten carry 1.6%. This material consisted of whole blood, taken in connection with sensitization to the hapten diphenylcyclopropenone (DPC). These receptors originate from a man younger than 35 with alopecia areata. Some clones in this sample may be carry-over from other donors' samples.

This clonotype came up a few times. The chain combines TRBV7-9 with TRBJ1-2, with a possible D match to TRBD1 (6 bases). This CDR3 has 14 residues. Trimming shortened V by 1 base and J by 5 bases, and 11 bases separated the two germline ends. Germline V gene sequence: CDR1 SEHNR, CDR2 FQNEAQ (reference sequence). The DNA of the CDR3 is TGTGCCAGCAGCTTAGGGGGACAACTGTATGGCTACACCTTC. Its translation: CASSLGGQLYGYTF.

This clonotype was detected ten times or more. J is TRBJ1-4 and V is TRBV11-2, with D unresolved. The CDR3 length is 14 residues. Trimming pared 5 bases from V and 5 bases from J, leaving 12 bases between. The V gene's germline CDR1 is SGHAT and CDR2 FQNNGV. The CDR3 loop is CASSAGQSNEKLFF. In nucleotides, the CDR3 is TGTGCCAGCAGCGCCGGGCAGTCGAATGAAAAACTGTTTTTT.